This TCR beta chain stems from a study of blood T cell repertoires in COVID-19. Study summary: Nucleic acid was either cDNA or gDNA, and it came from T cells, B-cell-depleted T cells, or PBMCs.

Produced via immunoSEQ multiplex PCR; TCRdb's table is partial and in-frame only. The sample carries about 480,000 clones, roughly nine tenths recorded once. The V gene's germline CDR1 is SEHNR and CDR2 FQNEAQ (reference sequence). With 4 bases removed from V and 4 bases from J, the gap between germline ends came to 14 bases. The CDR3 sequence is 15 residues long. The sample taken for sequencing was peripheral blood. V usage is TRBV7-9 and J usage is TRBJ2-1, with D perhaps matching TRBD1 (6 bases). The sequence came from a man between 18 and 35 years old with COVID-19, enrolled during active disease. The CDR3 region is CASSSPGTPYNEQFF. The CDR3 DNA is TGTGCCAGCAGCTCCCCCGGGACACCTTACAATGAGCAGTTCTTC.